This T cell receptor (beta chain) came from a study of T cells after somatic rescue of genetic block (TCRdb year 2020). Regarding the research as a whole: The study assessed how robust, over the long term, a T-cell system was when the system had developed through somatic rescue of a genetic block in T-cell development.

From V the trimming removes 0 bases and from J it removes 4 bases, while the gene matches leave 7 bases of the junction unaccounted for. CDR1 and CDR2 were assigned from the germline V gene as ENHRY and SYGVKD. The CDR3 holds 16 amino acids from the cysteine to the phenylalanine. Solely the CDR3 DNA is kept, with 48 bases framed from the first base. The library was obtained by the immunoSEQ multiplex PCR assay. TCRdb retrieved this table from immuneACCESS and kept in-frame rearrangements only. Not all clones are present; in checked studies, unresolved V genes account for under half, and no reason is known for the remainder. Across this sample there are almost 7,500 clones, with approximately 82% seen only once. Roughly 25% of the sample belongs to the ten largest clones. About this clone: The target of this receptor is not known. Base qualities are not provided; no much larger clone lies one nucleotide away.

What was sequenced was peripheral blood mononuclear cells (PBMCs). The chain employs TRBV10-3 and TRBJ1-2; TRBD1 aligns with 8 central bases. The source is a boy younger than 18. CDR3 reads: CAISESAGQVSYGYTF. The nucleotides read TGTGCCATCAGTGAGTCGGCGGGACAGGTTTCCTATGGCTACACCTTC.